This entry is about one TCR beta chain. This PCR relied on a set of 60 Vbeta primers and 13 Jbeta primers. Data came from immunoSEQ multiplex PCR; TCRdb stores just in-frame clones and leaves some out. The table has roughly 50,000 clones, about four fifths seen once. This sample was taken from a study of cytomegalovirus exposure and HLA in healthy donors. This receptor was taken from a man aged 25-45 years in good health and CMV-seropositive. Specimen: PBMCs.

CDR3 protein: CASSQEQGATNEKLFF. The CDR3 DNA follows: TGTGCCAGCAGCCAAGAGCAGGGGGCAACTAATGAAAAACTGTTTTTT. The chain links TRBV4-2 to TRBJ1-4; 7 bases are a match to TRBD1. This CDR3 has 16 amino acids. Trimming at V came to 0 bases and at J to 0 bases, leaving 1 base not matched to a gene. Looked up from germline, CDR1 is LGHNA and CDR2 is YNFKEQ.